One sample yielded the 10 T cell receptor beta chains listed below, sequenced in a study of blood T cell repertoires in COVID-19. The protocol was immunoSEQ multiplex PCR, while the TCRdb copy is restricted to in-frame clones and leaves out a portion. In the table there are 300,000 to 450,000 clones, 75% to 90% of which are singletons. The material sequenced was PBMCs or T cells enriched from blood (not recorded which). These TCRs come from a man between 18 and 35 years old who had recovered from COVID-19.

V is TRBV24-1 and J is TRBJ2-7, with D perhaps matching TRBD1 (6 bases). Looked up from germline, CDR1 is KGHDR and CDR2 is SFDVKD. V was pared by 3 bases and J by 0 bases, with 14 bases between. CDR3 size: 16 residues. CDR3 in amino acids: CATSDPHRGSSYEQYF. The DNA of the CDR3 is TGTGCCACCAGTGATCCCCATAGGGGGAGCTCCTACGAGCAGTACTTC.

The V gene is TRBV6-6, the J gene TRBJ1-1, with a possible D match to TRBD1 (5 bases). Trimming took off 10 bases at V and 6 bases at J, with 18 bases between the two ends. Germline CDR1 reads MNHNY; CDR2 reads SVGAGI (reference sequence). The CDR3 is 13 residues long. CDR3 in amino acids: CATRVSGKAEAFF. CDR3 nucleotide sequence: TGTGCCACCAGGGTGAGTGGTAAAGCTGAAGCTTTCTTT.

This sequence joins TRBV19 and TRBJ1-2; 8 nucleotides align to TRBD1. The trim removed 7 bases at V and 8 bases at J, leaving 12 bases unmatched. The CDR3 totals 14 residues. Germline CDR1 reads LNHDA; CDR2 reads SQIVND (reference sequence). The CDR3 loop reads CASTRDRRGGGYTF. The CDR3 DNA reads TGTGCCAGTACCCGGGACAGGAGGGGAGGAGGCTACACCTTC.

The chain is built from TRBV7-9 and TRBJ2-1; 8 bases align to TRBD1. The V and J ends lost 3 bases and 1 base, in that order; junction bases with no gene match: 8. Germline lookup yields CDR1 SEHNR and CDR2 FQNEAQ (reference sequence). The CDR3 totals 17 residues. CDR3: CASSFVFRDRSYNEQFF. The CDR3 DNA reads as TGTGCCAGCAGCTTTGTCTTCCGGGACAGGTCCTACAATGAGCAGTTCTTC.

This clone was seen more than once but under ten times. V is TRBV28 and J is TRBJ2-7; the match to TRBD1 covers 9 bases. In germline, CDR1 is MDHEN, CDR2 SYDVKM. The CDR3 runs 12 residues. J was trimmed by 12 bases and V by 5 bases; bases with no gene match: 8. The CDR3, as DNA: TGTGCCAGCAGTGGACAGGGGAGAGGAAGGTACTTC. Its protein is CASSGQGRGRYF.

The rearrangement joins TRBV4-3 to TRBJ1-1; 9 bases fit TRBD1. CDR3 length: 14 residues. Trimming took 3 bases from V and 3 from J; bases not matched to a gene: 2. CDR1 is LGHNA and CDR2 is YSLEER in the germline V gene. The CDR3 DNA is TGCGCCAGCAGCCAGCGACAGGGGGACACTGAAGCTTTCTTT. It specifies CASSQRQGDTEAFF.

The chain has TRBV30 and TRBJ2-1, with 7 bases matching TRBD2. Trimming took 1 base from V and 5 from J; bases not matched to a gene: 5. The CDR3 totals 14 residues. Germline-derived CDR1 and CDR2 are GTSNPN and SVGIG (reference sequence). DNA of the CDR3: TGTGCCTGGAGTGAGGCTAGCGGAAACAATGAGCAGTTCTTC. As protein: CAWSEASGNNEQFF.

The chain is built from TRBV19 and TRBJ2-3, with D perhaps matching TRBD1 (5 bases). This CDR3 comprises 13 residues. Deletions cut 5 bases from V and 1 base from J, with 7 bases between. Germline V gene lookup returns CDR1 LNHDA and CDR2 SQIVND (reference sequence). The CDR3, as DNA: TGTGCCAGTAGTCAGGGCGGCACAGATACGCAGTATTTT. Residues: CASSQGGTDTQYF.

V usage is TRBV5-4 and J usage is TRBJ2-3; TRBD2 aligns across 8 bases. V trimming: 2 bases; J trimming: 2 bases; junction bases outside the gene matches: 16. CDR3 length: 19 amino acids. Germline CDR1 reads SGHNT; CDR2 reads YYREEE (reference sequence). The CDR3 loop reads CASSFIGLFKREITDTQYF. CDR3 DNA: TGTGCCAGCAGCTTTATAGGTCTTTTTAAGCGGGAGATCACAGATACGCAGTATTTT.

This clone was found a few times. J is TRBJ1-1 and V is TRBV3-1 (or the pseudogene TRBV3-2); the D gene is possibly TRBD1 (5 bases). The germline V gene encodes CDR1 LGHDT and CDR2 YNNKEL (reference sequence). V dropped 2 bases and J dropped 1 base, with 17 bases sitting between them. The length of the CDR3 is 17 residues. CDR3 nucleotide sequence: TGTGCCAGCAGCCAATGGGCGCCGGGCAGGGCGAACACTGAAGCTTTCTTT. This translates into CASSQWAPGRANTEAFF.